The 27 T cell receptor beta chains listed next were all sequenced from one sample in a study of blood T cell repertoires in COVID-19. Using immunoSEQ multiplex PCR, the repertoire was profiled, and TCRdb retains in-frame clones only, with some absent. The sample carries 150,000 to 200,000 clones, 87% recorded once. The specimen sequenced was peripheral blood. The receptors here all came from a woman aged 50 to 60 with acute or convalescent COVID-19.

The genes are TRBV6-2 or TRBV6-3 and TRBJ1-6, with D perhaps matching TRBD1 (6 bases). The germline CDR1 and CDR2 sequences are MNHEY and SVGEGT. This CDR3 region has 15 residues. With 5 bases removed from V and 10 bases from J, the gap between germline ends came to 18 bases. The CDR3 region has the DNA TGTGCCAGCAGTCCCCGCCCAGGGGCCGGATCACCCCTCCACTTT. Translated, it gives CASSPRPGAGSPLHF.

The genes are TRBV24-1 and TRBJ1-2; 8 bases are shared with TRBD1. Germline V gives CDR1 KGHDR, CDR2 SFDVKD. This CDR3 is 17 amino acids long. J gave up 3 bases and V 3 bases, and 11 bases lay outside the gene matches. CDR3 sequence: CATSDPNRTGKDYGYTF. CDR3 DNA: TGTGCCACCAGTGATCCGAACAGGACAGGGAAGGACTATGGCTACACCTTC.

A few counts support this clone. The gene calls are TRBV10-3 and TRBJ1-5, with 11 bases that match TRBD1. With 0 bases clipped from V and 6 bases from J, the junction kept 4 bases outside the gene matches. Germline V gene sequence: CDR1 ENHRY, CDR2 SYGVKD. This CDR3 spans 16 amino acids. In DNA form, the CDR3 reads TGTGCCATCAGTGAGTCGCGGACAGGGGGCTTTCAGCCCCAGCATTTT. This gives the protein CAISESRTGGFQPQHF.

CDR3 amino acids: CASSFAGGLYEQYF. The CDR3 DNA reads as TGTGCCAGCAGCTTTGCGGGAGGGCTCTACGAGCAGTACTTC. The chain links TRBV3-1 (or the pseudogene TRBV3-2) to TRBJ2-7, with TRBD2 matching 9 bases. CDR3 length: 14 amino acids. The germline CDR1 and CDR2 sequences are LGHDT and YNNKEL (reference sequence). V lost 5 bases, J lost 3 bases, and 5 bases stayed unmatched.

This clone was seen only once. CDR3 protein: CASSYSQISGNTIYF. For the CDR3, the DNA is TGTGCCAGCAGTTACTCACAAATCTCTGGAAACACCATATATTTT. The chain employs TRBV6-6 and TRBJ1-3; D is ambiguous. The germline V and J ends were trimmed by 0 bases and 0 bases, with 6 bases remaining between them. The CDR3 sequence is 15 residues long. Per germline, CDR1 MNHNY and CDR2 SVGAGI (reference sequence).

The chain is built from TRBV5-5 and TRBJ2-5; D uncertain. Per germline, CDR1 SGHKS and CDR2 YYEKEE (reference sequence). Trimming took 4 bases from V and 4 from J, leaving 17 bases between them. This CDR3 spans 15 amino acids. CDR3 in amino acids: CASSTMRHPLETQYF. The CDR3 DNA is TGTGCCAGCAGCACTATGCGCCACCCCCTAGAGACCCAGTACTTC.

In this sample, this clone turned up once. The chain combines TRBV2 with TRBJ1-5, with D hard to call. V was cut by 7 bases and J by 3 bases, with 10 bases left in between. Germline V gene sequence: CDR1 SNHLY, CDR2 FYNNEI. The CDR3 runs to 13 residues. This CDR3 reads CASTVVINQPQHF. Written as DNA, the CDR3 is TGTGCCAGCACCGTAGTTATCAATCAGCCCCAGCATTTT.

J is TRBJ1-5 and V is TRBV28; tentative D call: TRBD1 (5 bases). Trimming cost V 8 bases and J 5 bases, with 13 bases left between them. CDR1 MDHEN and CDR2 SYDVKM come from the germline V gene. The CDR3 loop spans 13 amino acids. CDR3 nucleotide sequence: TGTGCCAGCCTGGACACCGCGGATCAGCCCCAGCATTTT. It encodes CASLDTADQPQHF.

The rearrangement joins TRBV27 to TRBJ1-2; 10 bases are shared with TRBD1. The CDR3 totals 14 residues. V dropped 5 bases and J dropped 7; count of bases not matched to a gene: 7. Germline loops: CDR1 MNHEY, CDR2 SMNVEV (reference sequence). The CDR3 nucleotides read TGTGCCAGCAGTCTTCTGACAGGGGGCGGTGGCTACACCTTC. It encodes CASSLLTGGGGYTF.

The chain links TRBV12-2 to TRBJ1-2; TRBD1, the table's D call, was not compared with the DNA. TRBV12-2 is a pseudogene. This CDR3 is built from 14 residues. CDR3 loop: CASRFRGTAYGYTF. Written as DNA, the CDR3 is TGTGCAAGTCGCTTTCGCGGGACAGCCTATGGCTACACCTTC.

The chain combines TRBV4-1 with TRBJ1-3; TRBD1 matches 9 bases. The CDR3 has 15 residues. With V trimmed by 3 bases and J by 1 base, 1 base remained unmatched. Germline CDR1 reads MGHRA; CDR2 reads YSYEKL. This CDR3 is CASSHGTGSGNTIYF. The CDR3 nucleotides are TGCGCCAGCAGCCATGGGACAGGGTCTGGAAACACCATATATTTT.

The chain has TRBV30 and TRBJ2-1; 10 bases line up with TRBD2. This CDR3 comprises 14 residues. J was trimmed by 8 bases and V by 3 bases; bases with no gene match: 7. Germline V lookup: CDR1 GTSNPN, CDR2 SVGIG (reference sequence). The CDR3 reads CAWRASGGIDEQFF. As DNA, the CDR3 is TGTGCCTGGAGGGCTAGCGGGGGCATCGATGAGCAGTTCTTC.

The chain uses TRBV19 and TRBJ2-1, with 12 bases aligning to TRBD2. J gave up 8 bases and V 8 bases, and 13 bases lay outside the gene matches. The CDR3 spans 16 residues. Germline-derived CDR1 and CDR2 are LNHDA and SQIVND (reference sequence). The CDR3 bases are TGTGCCAGTCTAAAAACTCAGACTAGCGGGAGACATGAGCAGTTCTTC. It encodes CASLKTQTSGRHEQFF.

The V and J genes are TRBV9 and TRBJ2-3; TRBD2 is a possible D gene (5 bases). The CDR3 is 14 residues long. V shed 7 bases and J shed 0 bases, with 12 bases lying between them. Germline loops: CDR1 SGDLS, CDR2 YYNGEE. The CDR3 sequence is CASSRADSTDTQYF. The CDR3 bases are TGTGCCAGCTCGAGGGCCGACAGCACAGATACGCAGTATTTT. The full variable domain, with the rest looked up from reference TRBV9 and TRBJ2-3, is DSGVTQTPKHLITATGQRVTLRCSPRSGDLSVYWYQQSLDQGLQFLIQYYNGEERAKGNILERFSAQQFPDLHSELNLSSLELGDSALYFCASSRADSTDTQYFGPGTRLTVL.

The V gene is TRBV3-1 (or the pseudogene TRBV3-2), the J gene TRBJ2-3; 13 bases fit TRBD2. The CDR3 runs 17 residues. V shed 4 bases, J shed 5 bases, and the junction held 9 bases outside the gene matches. Germline V lookup: CDR1 LGHDT, CDR2 YNNKEL (reference sequence). In DNA form, the CDR3 reads TGTGCCAGCAGCCGCGCATTACTAGCGGGGGGGGGAGATACGCAGTATTTT. Residues: CASSRALLAGGGDTQYF.

The chain recombines TRBV6-2 or TRBV6-3 with TRBJ1-5, with a tentative D call TRBD1 (6 bases). Trimming pared 5 bases from V and 4 bases from J, leaving 18 bases between. Germline lookup yields CDR1 MNHEY and CDR2 SVGEGT. The CDR3 runs 16 residues. The CDR3 reads CASSKPSQGSNQPQHF. The CDR3 DNA is TGTGCCAGCAGTAAACCCTCACAGGGAAGTAATCAGCCCCAGCATTTT.

The chain combines TRBV9 with TRBJ1-5; D is ambiguous. V was pared by 0 bases and J by 1 base, with 8 bases between. This CDR3 comprises 15 residues. Germline CDR1 reads SGDLS; CDR2 reads YYNGEE. The CDR3 spells CASSVDDASNQPQHF. The CDR3 DNA reads as TGTGCCAGCAGCGTAGACGATGCGAGCAATCAGCCCCAGCATTTT. The full variable domain, rest sourced from reference TRBV9 and TRBJ1-5, is DSGVTQTPKHLITATGQRVTLRCSPRSGDLSVYWYQQSLDQGLQFLIQYYNGEERAKGNILERFSAQQFPDLHSELNLSSLELGDSALYFCASSVDDASNQPQHFGDGTRLSIL.

This sequence joins TRBV19 and TRBJ1-2; D is perhaps TRBD1 (6 bases). The CDR3 extends over 14 amino acids. The germline V and J ends were trimmed by 2 bases and 6 bases, with 13 bases remaining between them. Germline V lookup: CDR1 LNHDA, CDR2 SQIVND (reference sequence). CDR3 amino acids: CASSISTGSDGYTF. CDR3 sequence (DNA): TGTGCCAGTAGTATATCTACAGGGAGTGATGGCTACACCTTC.

The chain carries TRBV4-3 and TRBJ2-1, with TRBD2 matching 7 bases. Germline V gives CDR1 LGHNA, CDR2 YSLEER. The length of the CDR3 is 14 residues. V was clipped by 1 base and J by 13 bases; unmatched bases: 10. The CDR3 spells CASSQVGRVAGQFF. The DNA of the CDR3 is TGCGCCAGCAGCCAAGTGGGAAGAGTAGCGGGTCAGTTCTTC.

This clone was counted a single time. The CDR3 DNA sequence: TGTGCCAGTAGTATATCGGCAGGGCCCTCGAGAACCCAGCATTTT. Its protein product is CASSISAGPSRTQHF. This sequence joins TRBV19 and TRBJ1-5; TRBD1 might be the D (5 bases). V lost 2 bases, J lost 11 bases, and 19 bases lay in between. CDR3 size: 15 residues. CDR1 and CDR2 from the germline V gene are LNHDA and SQIVND (reference sequence). The full variable domain, rest sourced from reference TRBV19 and TRBJ1-5, is DGGITQSPKYLFRKEGQNVTLSCEQNLNHDAMYWYRQDPGQGLRLIYYSQIVNDFQKGDIAEGYSVSREKKESFPLTVTSAQKNPTAFYLCASSISAGPSRTQHFGDGTRLSIL.

The chain uses TRBV18 and TRBJ1-4; the D is unclear. The CDR3 is 13 amino acids. CDR1 and CDR2 from the germline V gene are KGHSH and LQKENI. Trimming shortened V by 6 bases and J by 2 bases, and 7 bases separated the two germline ends. This CDR3 reads CASSRKTNEKLFF. The CDR3 bases are TGTGCCAGCTCGAGGAAGACTAATGAAAAACTGTTTTTT.

J is TRBJ2-1 and V is TRBV7-9; TRBD1 is a possible D gene (6 bases). CDR1 SEHNR and CDR2 FQNEAQ come from the germline V gene (reference sequence). This CDR3 has 15 residues. Trimming pared 0 bases from V and 4 bases from J, leaving 10 bases between. CDR3 sequence (DNA): TGTGCCAGCAGCTTAGCAGGGGGAGTTTACAATGAGCAGTTCTTC. Translation: CASSLAGGVYNEQFF.

The V and J genes are TRBV3-1 (or the pseudogene TRBV3-2) and TRBJ2-2; 8 bases agree with TRBD2. CDR3 length: 15 amino acids. Germline V lookup: CDR1 LGHDT, CDR2 YNNKEL (reference sequence). V gave up 5 bases and J gave up 4 bases; unmatched junction bases: 6. CDR3 protein: CASSWGLVGTGELFF. The CDR3 DNA follows: TGTGCCAGCAGCTGGGGACTAGTTGGCACCGGGGAGCTGTTTTTT.

This rearrangement joins TRBV4-3 to TRBJ1-4; D is possibly TRBD1 (6 bases). Germline V gene sequence: CDR1 LGHNA, CDR2 YSLEER. The CDR3 consists of 16 residues. Trimming left V 4 bases short and J 3 bases short, with 15 bases between. CDR3 sequence reads: CASSRGPGVANEKLFF. As DNA, the CDR3 is TGCGCCAGCAGCCGCGGACCAGGGGTGGCTAATGAAAAACTGTTTTTT.

The chain is built from TRBV5-6 and TRBJ1-4, with D hard to call. Germline V gives CDR1 SGHDT, CDR2 YYEEEE. The V end lost 2 bases, the J end lost 6 bases, and 11 bases lay between the germline ends. There are 14 residues in the CDR3. CDR3 in DNA: TGTGCCAGCAGCTTTTCCAGCGGCTATGAAAAACTGTTTTTT. This translates into CASSFSSGYEKLFF.

The chain uses TRBV15 and TRBJ1-5; 10 bases align to TRBD1. The CDR3 covers 15 residues. CDR1 and CDR2 (germline): LNHNV, YYDKDF (reference sequence). V was clipped by 5 bases and J by 1 base; unmatched bases: 2. CDR3 bases: TGTGCCACCAGCTGGACAGGGGGAAGCAATCAGCCCCAGCATTTT. This codes for CATSWTGGSNQPQHF.

This chain uses TRBV14 with TRBJ1-6; the D gene is possibly TRBD1 (6 bases). Looked up from germline, CDR1 is SGHDN and CDR2 is FVKESK. The V gene lost 4 bases and the J gene lost 5 bases, with 15 bases spanning the gap. The CDR3 spans 16 residues. The CDR3 is CASSPTAGANNSPLHF. DNA for the CDR3: TGTGCCAGCAGCCCGACTGCAGGGGCGAATAATTCACCCCTCCACTTT.